This T cell receptor (beta chain) was captured by sequencing in a study of blood T cells in healthy people across ages (dated by TCRdb to the mid-2010s). Background for the entire study: In model experiments, template switching captured roughly one uniquely barcoded TCR beta cDNA molecule for every two T cells. The study measured age-related changes in TCR beta repertoire diversity using deep sequencing normalized with unique cDNA molecular identifiers. Four age groups were formed from the donors: young (average approximately 15 years), middle-aged (approximately 39), aged (62) and long-lived (more than 75). To avoid experimental bias, donors of different ages were distributed randomly across sequencing lanes. Two additional independent replicas of 1 million unique cDNA reads from the same blood draw were analyzed for two donors (one aged 18 to 30 and one aged 80 or older).

Results the study describes overall, beyond this receptor: Observed TCR beta diversity correlated strongly with the percentage of naive T cells measured by flow cytometry. Because the CMV infection status of the donors was unknown, age-related changes in expanded clonotypes may potentially have been confounded. Conclusive comparison of naive and antigen-experienced compartments was prevented by the profiling of bulk unsorted PBMCs. Estimates of total diversity based on one million sequenced T cells were regarded as lower bounds and as underestimates. The long-lived group showed more naive CD4+ T cells, fewer expanded clones and increased TCR diversity than the aged group, suggesting age selection. As age increased, observed TCR beta diversity per million T cells dropped in a roughly linear way, and a significant reduction was already evident by age about 40.

The CDR3 runs 15 residues from the cysteine to the phenylalanine. Only the CDR3 DNA stays, 45 bases, in frame from base 1. The germline V gene encodes CDR1 MGHDK and CDR2 SYGVNS. Library prep was done by 5' RACE. The reads were generated on an Illumina HiSeq 2500. The second PCR ran for roughly 7 to 11 cycles and used a J-beta primer mix along with a sample-barcoded 5' primer. A unique molecular identifier was introduced onto each TCR beta cDNA molecule by a template-switch 5' adaptor carrying 12 random nucleotides. Each sample yielded at least 3 million CDR3-containing paired-end reads. The Mint cDNA synthesis kit, primed by a TRBC-specific oligonucleotide, was used to synthesize first-strand cDNA from all RNA. Following uracil-DNA glycosylase treatment, all cDNA underwent a first 18-cycle PCR with the universal primers M1SS and BC2_uni_R. Regarding the original processing steps: For normalization, 1 million high-quality reads, each with a distinct molecular identifier, were randomly selected from each sample. Instead of being binned into consensus sequences, reads with shared molecular identifiers were discarded. MiTCR, run with a Q25 quality threshold and the strictest error-elimination algorithm, handled CDR3 identification, clonotype clustering and error correction. A nonparametric unseen species model using Euler transformation provided a lower-bound estimate of total TCR beta diversity. The public reads were reprocessed in TCRdb via fastp at Q25 and MiXCR, keeping in-frame beta chains. For every CDR3 protein sequence, its rows merge into one entry that carries the most common genes and DNA. The V and J calls follow TCRdb's processing rather than the paper's. Here the sample has 1.5 million to 1.9 million distinct CDR3 sequences; roughly 43% occur a single time. Of the sample, roughly 3.7% falls within the top ten clones.

Turning to this clonotype: Which antigen it targets is not known. A junction end diverges from the germline sequence, so it may reflect a read error.

Systemically healthy Caucasian individuals from Russia, around 39 in total and aged about 6 to 95 years, were included as donors. Each donor gave roughly 11 milliliters of peripheral blood, drawn into EDTA-treated Vacutainer tubes. Ficoll-Paque density-gradient centrifugation was used to isolate PBMCs, with at least 6.5 million per sample. Trizol reagent was used to extract total RNA from the PBMCs, yielding at least 5.5 micrograms per sample. For every donor, flow cytometry on a PBMC aliquot measured the percentage of naive CD45RAhigh/CD27high T cells. Sequenced material: blood. The receptor was isolated from a woman between 18 and 29 years old in good health. The rearranged segments are TRBV25-1 and TRBJ1-3, with the D gene uncertain. The nucleotides read TGTGCCAGCACTGAACCCCAAAACTCTGGAAACACCATATATTTT. Translation gives CASTEPQNSGNTIYF.